These 26 T cell receptor beta chains were all obtained from the same sample, sequenced in a study of CD8+CD57+ T cells in acquired aplastic anemia (dated by TCRdb to 2017 to 2018). Sequencing used an Illumina HiSeq 2000. Profiling of TCR beta VDJ combinations and CDR3 sequences used genomic DNA as the template. In-frame beta chains were kept once TCRdb had trimmed the public reads at Q25 with fastp and called clones with MiXCR. Each entry is one CDR3 protein sequence, shown with its most common DNA and genes. Across this sample there are under 200,000 distinct CDR3 sequences, with 55% to 70% seen only once. The ten largest make up 35% to 55% of the sample. Input material: sorted CD4+, CD8+, or CD8+CD57+ T cells (not recorded which) from PBMCs. These receptors were obtained from a human donor with severe aplastic anemia or a healthy control (not recorded which).

The chain employs TRBV20-1 and TRBJ2-5, with 7 bases identical to TRBD1. The CDR3 extends over 14 amino acids. Unmatched junction bases numbered 7, after V lost 5 bases and J lost 1 base. Per the germline V gene, CDR1 is DFQATT and CDR2 is SNEGSKA (reference sequence). The DNA for the CDR3 is TGCAGTGCTCAAGGGGGACAGATCCAAGAGACCCAGTACTTC. This sequence encodes CSAQGGQIQETQYF.

This clonotype came up many times. The V and J genes are TRBV2 and TRBJ1-1, with a possible D match to TRBD1 (6 bases). The CDR3 has 13 residues. V was cut by 7 bases and J by 2 bases, with 11 bases left in between. Germline V gene lookup returns CDR1 SNHLY and CDR2 FYNNEI. The CDR3 region is CASKEQGNTEAFF. CDR3 nucleotides: TGTGCCAGCAAGGAACAGGGCAACACTGAAGCTTTCTTT.

There are many counts of this clonotype. This CDR3 is CASSISMNTEAFF. The CDR3 coding sequence is TGTGCCAGTAGTATATCAATGAACACTGAAGCTTTCTTT. The chain combines TRBV19 with TRBJ1-1, with no clear D. Trimming left V 2 bases short and J 0 bases short, with 4 bases between. This CDR3 comprises 13 residues. The germline gives CDR1 LNHDA, CDR2 SQIVND (reference sequence).

On this clonotype: The junction and the germline gene differ at one end; a read error may be behind it. This sequence joins TRBV20-1 and TRBJ1-6; tentative D call: TRBD1 (6 bases). The CDR3 consists of 16 residues. Germline V gives CDR1 DFQATT, CDR2 SNEGSKA (reference sequence). The DNA for the CDR3 is TGCAGTGCCAGAGCCGGGGGCAGCTCCTATAATTCACCCCTCCACTTT. Amino acids: CSARAGGSSYNSPLHF.

The chain couples TRBV2 to TRBJ1-2; 7 bases map to TRBD1. The CDR3 spans 13 residues. Germline values: CDR1 SNHLY, CDR2 FYNNEI. The V gene end was trimmed by 9 bases and the J gene end by 1 base; junction bases not matched to a gene: 5. The DNA for the CDR3 is TGTGCCAGTCACCGGGACAGTAACTATGGCTACACCTTC. Translating gives CASHRDSNYGYTF.

The chain carries TRBV6-5 and TRBJ1-3; D perhaps matches TRBD1 (6 bases). Germline lookup yields CDR1 MNHEY and CDR2 SVGAGI. Trimming removed 6 bases from V and 4 bases from J, with 13 bases in between. The CDR3 has 14 residues. CDR3 coding DNA: TGTGCCAGCAGGTTAACAGGGACCGGAAACACCATATATTTT. It translates to CASRLTGTGNTIYF.

This chain uses TRBV15 with TRBJ2-7; D remains ambiguous. CDR1 and CDR2 (germline): LNHNV, YYDKDF (reference sequence). Trimming stripped 1 base from V and 4 bases from J, with 14 bases between. The CDR3 has 15 residues. The CDR3 sequence is CATSRAGQAVYEQYF. In DNA form, the CDR3 reads TGTGCCACCAGCAGAGCTGGTCAGGCAGTATACGAGCAGTACTTC.

The rearrangement joins TRBV27 to TRBJ1-1; 7 bases are a match to TRBD1. This CDR3 spans 16 amino acids. Germline CDR1 MNHEY, CDR2 SMNVEV (reference sequence). J lost 2 bases, V lost 3 bases, and 9 bases had no gene match. The CDR3 nucleotides read TGTGCCAGCAGTTTTAGTACAGGGGAGATAAACACTGAAGCTTTCTTT. Its translation is CASSFSTGEINTEAFF.

In the case of this clonotype: In this CDR3 the conserved last residue, phenylalanine or tryptophan, is missing, so a read error is likely. This chain links TRBV5-8 with TRBJ2-3; 10 bases line up with TRBD1. The V segment lost 4 bases and the J segment 4 bases; nucleotides outside the gene matches: 3. The CDR3 contains 14 residues. Germline-derived CDR1 and CDR2 are SGHTS and YDEGEE. The CDR3 loop is CASSGTGVPDTQYS. The CDR3 coding sequence is TGTGCCAGCAGCGGGACAGGGGTGCCAGATACGCAGTATTCT.

CDR3 protein: CSVGDEKLFF. The CDR3 DNA reads TGCAGCGTTGGAGATGAAAAACTGTTTTTT. This chain uses TRBV29-1 with TRBJ1-4; no firm D call. The CDR3 consists of 10 residues. Germline-derived CDR1 and CDR2 are SQVTM and ANQGSEA. Trimming pared 4 bases from V and 6 bases from J, leaving 3 bases between.

This chain joins TRBV5-6 and TRBJ2-7, with 8 bases lining up with TRBD2. J lost 1 base, V lost 6 bases, and 6 bases had no gene match. CDR1 and CDR2 (germline): SGHDT, YYEEEE. CDR3 length: 14 residues. The CDR3 sequence is CASTELADSYEQYF. DNA for the CDR3: TGTGCCAGCACGGAACTAGCGGATTCCTACGAGCAGTACTTC. The variable domain in full, with the rest retrieved from reference TRBV5-6 and TRBJ2-7, is DAGVTQSPTHLIKTRGQQVTLRCSPKSGHDTVSWYQQALGQGPQFIFQYYEEEERQRGNFPDRFSGHQFPNYSSELNVNALLLGDSALYLCASTELADSYEQYFGPGTRLTVT.

V gene TRBV19 combines with J gene TRBJ1-1, with TRBD1 as a possible D gene (6 bases). V lost 5 bases, J lost 11 bases, and 15 bases lay in between. Germline V lookup: CDR1 LNHDA, CDR2 SQIVND (reference sequence). The CDR3 is made up of 12 amino acids. The CDR3 sequence: CASSSRTVAAFF. CDR3 nucleotide sequence: TGTGCCAGTAGTTCGAGGACAGTTGCGGCTTTCTTT.

The chain couples TRBV12-3 or TRBV12-4 to TRBJ2-7; D unclear. The V and J ends lost 0 bases and 7 bases respectively, with 13 bases between them. CDR3 size: 14 residues. The CDR3 bases are TGTGCCAGCAGTTTAGCAAGCTCCTACAATGAGCAGTACTTC. Protein sequence: CASSLASSYNEQYF.

The rearrangement joins TRBV7-3 to TRBJ2-2, with TRBD2 matching 8 bases. The junction had 3 bases not matched to a gene; V was cut back by 2 bases and J by 7 bases. Germline values: CDR1 SGHTA, CDR2 FQGTGA. The CDR3 has 14 amino acids. The DNA of the CDR3 is TGTGCCAGCAGCTTAGTAGCGGGGTTCGGGGAGCTGTTTTTT. Translating it yields CASSLVAGFGELFF.

As to this clonotype: Sequence at one end of the junction differs from germline and may be a read error. The J gene is TRBJ2-3, the V gene TRBV9; D gene uncertain. The CDR3 runs to 15 residues. In germline, CDR1 is SGDLS, CDR2 YYNGEE. The CDR3 DNA follows: TGTGCCAGCAGACCAGAAGGGCTAAGCACAGATACACAGTATTTT. It encodes CASRPEGLSTDTQYF.

The rearrangement uses TRBV9 and TRBJ1-2, with 9 bases aligning to TRBD1. Looked up from germline, CDR1 is SGDLS and CDR2 is YYNGEE. V lost 4 bases to trimming and J lost 8 bases; unmatched junction nucleotides: 9. This CDR3 comprises 14 residues. The CDR3 nucleotides are TGTGCCAGCAGCCCACAACAGGGGGCGACGGGCTACACCTTC. Protein: CASSPQQGATGYTF.

This clonotype has only a few counts. The rearrangement joins TRBV11-3 to TRBJ2-3; the D is unclear. V shed 0 bases and J shed 2 bases, with 9 bases lying between them. CDR3 length: 15 amino acids. CDR1 is SGHNT, CDR2 YENEEA, per germline. This CDR3 reads CASSLDGPDTDTQYF. CDR3 in DNA: TGTGCCAGCAGCTTAGATGGGCCAGACACAGATACGCAGTATTTT.

This clonotype was seen only once. The rearrangement links TRBV6-4 to TRBJ2-3; no reliable D call. The CDR3 spans 16 residues. Germline lookup yields CDR1 MRHNA and CDR2 SNTAGT. The ends were cut back, 0 bases at V and 2 bases at J, with 12 bases in the middle. The CDR3 bases are TGTGCCAGCAGTGACTCGAACTTCGGAGACACAGATACGCAGTATTTT. It encodes CASSDSNFGDTDTQYF.

The DNA for the CDR3 is TGTGCCAGCAGGAGGGGTAGGATCGCTAATTCACCCCTCCACTTT. The encoded protein is CASRRGRIANSPLHF. The V gene is TRBV2, the J gene TRBJ1-6, with D tentatively TRBD1 (5 bases). V was cut by 6 bases and J by 6 bases, with 15 bases left in between. CDR3 length equals 15 residues. Germline V lookup: CDR1 SNHLY, CDR2 FYNNEI.

The chain is built from TRBV5-1 and TRBJ2-1; D may correspond to TRBD1 or TRBD2 (5 bases each). From germline, CDR1 is SGHRS and CDR2 YFSETQ. V was clipped by 2 bases and J by 9 bases, with 15 bases between them. The CDR3 loop spans 14 amino acids. The DNA for the CDR3 is TGCGCCAGCAGCTTTGGGGACCGTGACGGTGAGCAGTTCTTC. Protein: CASSFGDRDGEQFF. Together with reference TRBV5-1 and TRBJ2-1, the CDR3 gives the full variable domain: KAGVTQTPRYLIKTRGQQVTLSCSPISGHRSVSWYQQTPGQGLQFLFEYFSETQRNKGNFPGRFSGRQFSNSRSEMNVSTLELGDSALYLCASSFGDRDGEQFFGPGTRLTVL.

This clonotype was recorded at least ten times. The chain joins TRBV7-9 to TRBJ2-1; TRBD2 aligns across 11 bases. Germline V gene lookup returns CDR1 SEHNR and CDR2 FQNEAQ (reference sequence). With 7 bases clipped from V and 3 bases from J, the junction kept 11 bases outside the gene matches. The CDR3 runs to 17 residues. This CDR3 is CASIGTPGTSGYNEQFF. CDR3 nucleotides: TGTGCCAGCATCGGGACACCTGGGACTAGCGGCTACAATGAGCAGTTCTTC.

This chain links TRBV20-1 with TRBJ2-5, with D unresolved. The DNA end is more similar to TRBJ2-1, so the J call may be wrong. Germline assignment: CDR1 DFQATT and CDR2 SNEGSKA (reference sequence). The CDR3 runs to 15 residues. CDR3 bases: TGCAGTGCTAGAGAGGGCAGGCGATCCTACAATGAGCAGTTCTTC. Translating gives CSAREGRRSYNEQFF.

Here the CDR3 DNA reads TGCAGCGTTGAGGGCAGGGGGCGAGAGCAGTACTTC. It translates to CSVEGRGREQYF. The chain has TRBV29-1 and TRBJ2-7; 8 nucleotides line up with TRBD1. V gave up 3 bases and J gave up 7 bases; unmatched junction bases: 5. Germline V lookup: CDR1 SQVTM, CDR2 ANQGSEA. This CDR3 region has 12 residues.

The CDR3 sequence: CSAWTDYEQYF. The CDR3 DNA follows: TGCAGCGCTTGGACAGACTACGAGCAGTACTTC. The V gene is TRBV29-1, the J gene TRBJ2-7; maybe TRBD1 (6 bases). This CDR3 has 11 residues. Looked up from germline, CDR1 is SQVTM and CDR2 is ANQGSEA. V gave up 7 bases and J gave up 3 bases, with 10 bases separating them.

This sequence joins TRBV20-1 and TRBJ2-1, with D unresolved. Trimming shortened V by 1 base and J by 2 bases, and 3 bases separated the two germline ends. The CDR3 is 12 amino acids. CDR1 is DFQATT and CDR2 is SNEGSKA in the germline V gene (reference sequence). The CDR3, as DNA: TGCAGTGCTAGAGTGACCTACAATGAGCAGTTCTTC. Its translation is CSARVTYNEQFF.

The chain combines TRBV15 with TRBJ2-2; D is possibly TRBD1 or TRBD2 (5 bases each). The CDR3 extends over 15 amino acids. Germline V gene sequence: CDR1 LNHNV, CDR2 YYDKDF (reference sequence). V lost 6 bases and J 0 bases, leaving 11 bases between the germline ends. This CDR3 reads CATSDPGPNTGELFF. The DNA for the CDR3 is TGTGCCACCAGTGATCCGGGACCGAACACCGGGGAGCTGTTTTTT.